Listed below are T cell receptor beta chains from one sample, sequenced in a study of identical twins. TCRdb reprocessed the 5' RACE reads via MiXCR and lists one record per CDR3 protein. The sample holds under 800,000 distinct CDR3 sequences, about 20% seen once. The sample also formed part of further work on T cells expressing NK-cell markers.

The sequenced sample consisted of PBMCs. The origin of the receptors is a woman aged 18-35 years in good health. Both conserved end residues are part of each CDR3. A D gene is named only where the DNA matches it firmly. Only some rows state a clone size, as once, few, many or a class for expanded clones.

V	D	length	J	size	CDR3	DNA
TRBV12-3/TRBV12-4	TRBD1	17	TRBJ2-5	many	CASSPGQAPTFQETQYF	TGTGCCAGCAGTCCGGGACAGGCCCCGACCTTCCAAGAGACCCAGTACTTC
TRBV6-5	.	15	TRBJ2-1	.	CASSYEGFFNEKQFF	TGTGCCAGCAGTTACGAGGGTTTCTTCAATGAGAAGCAGTTCTTC
TRBV12-3/TRBV12-4	TRBD1	13	TRBJ1-2	many	CASRLTGGKGYTF	TGTGCCAGCAGATTAACAGGGGGCAAGGGCTACACCTTC
TRBV29-1	.	12	TRBJ2-7	.	CSVRDNKYEQYF	TGCAGCGTTAGGGACAACAAGTACGAGCAGTACTTC
TRBV20-1	.	15	TRBJ2-3	.	CSARKGPRATDTQYF	TGCAGTGCTAGAAAGGGACCCCGAGCAACAGATACGCAGTATTTT
TRBV15	TRBD1	14	TRBJ1-5	.	CATSTDRAGQPQHF	TGTGCCACCAGCACCGACAGGGCTGGTCAGCCCCAGCATTTT
TRBV20-1	.	13	TRBJ2-5	many	CSAVNPPRETQYF	TGCAGTGCTGTAAATCCGCCGAGGGAGACCCAGTACTTC
TRBV10-3	TRBD2	15	TRBJ2-1	.	CAIREVPSGPGEQFF	TGTGCCATCAGAGAGGTTCCTAGCGGACCTGGTGAGCAGTTCTTC
TRBV4-2	.	13	TRBJ2-3	few	CASSHDVETEQYF	TGTGCCAGCAGCCACGATGTAGAGACCGAGCAGTATTTT
TRBV10-3	TRBD2	15	TRBJ2-1	.	CAISLAGVPPNEQFF	TGTGCCATCAGTCTAGCGGGAGTCCCGCCCAATGAGCAGTTCTTC
TRBV6-1	TRBD2	14	TRBJ2-5	.	CASSGRTGQETQYF	TGTGCCAGCAGCGGGAGGACTGGGCAAGAGACCCAGTACTTC
TRBV15	TRBD2	17	TRBJ2-3	.	CATSRDLLAGGTDTQYF	TGTGCCACCAGCAGAGATCTACTAGCGGGGGGGACAGATACGCAGTATTTT
TRBV6-1	TRBD2	15	TRBJ2-1	once	CASRAGLAGPNEQFF	TGTGCCAGCAGGGCGGGACTAGCGGGCCCCAATGAGCAGTTCTTC
TRBV7-2	.	18	TRBJ2-1	.	CASSLAPGKRRVGNEQFF	TGTGCCAGCAGCTTAGCCCCGGGGAAGCGGAGAGTAGGCAATGAGCAGTTCTTC
TRBV7-2	.	14	TRBJ2-5	few	CASSSGTSWKTQYF	TGTGCCAGCAGCTCCGGGACTTCCTGGAAGACCCAGTACTTC
TRBV10-3	TRBD2	15	TRBJ2-3	many	CAIRWTSGATDTQYF	TGTGCCATCAGATGGACTAGCGGTGCCACAGATACGCAGTATTTT
TRBV15	.	17	TRBJ2-3	few	CATSFPPARRTTDTQYF	TGTGCCACCAGCTTTCCGCCGGCTAGGCGAACTACAGATACGCAGTATTTT
TRBV20-1	.	15	TRBJ2-7	.	CSARTPPGQTYEQYF	TGCAGTGCTAGAACCCCCCCAGGGCAAACGTACGAGCAGTACTTC
TRBV5-1	TRBD1	16	TRBJ2-5	.	CASSPRTGGSQETQYF	TGCGCCAGCAGCCCCAGGACAGGGGGTTCCCAAGAGACCCAGTACTTC
TRBV12-3/TRBV12-4	.	17	TRBJ2-2	.	CASTGTTARGEDGELFF	TGTGCCAGCACCGGGACAACGGCCAGGGGCGAAGACGGGGAGCTGTTTTTT
TRBV7-9	.	16	TRBJ1-2	.	CASSSITREANYGYTF	TGTGCCAGCAGCTCGATTACACGGGAGGCGAACTATGGCTACACCTTC
TRBV20-1	TRBD2	16	TRBJ2-1	few	CSANSGGASSYNEQFF	TGCAGTGCTAATAGCGGGGGGGCAAGCTCCTACAATGAGCAGTTCTTC
TRBV5-1	TRBD2	14	TRBJ2-7	.	CASSFLAGVDEQYF	TGCGCCAGCAGCTTCCTAGCGGGGGTTGACGAGCAGTACTTC
TRBV27	.	16	TRBJ2-7	.	CASSLRDGRARNEQYF	TGTGCCAGCAGTTTAAGGGACGGGAGAGCGAGAAACGAGCAGTACTTC
TRBV7-6	.	15	TRBJ1-6	.	CASSFKDSYNSPLHF	TGTGCCAGCAGCTTCAAGGATTCCTATAATTCACCCCTCCACTTT
TRBV20-1	.	12	TRBJ1-1	.	CSAGLRNTEAFF	TGCAGTGCCGGGCTCAGGAACACTGAAGCTTTCTTT
TRBV7-6	.	14	TRBJ2-7	.	CASSAFARGYEQYF	TGTGCCAGCAGCGCCTTCGCTAGAGGCTACGAGCAGTACTTC
TRBV12-3/TRBV12-4	.	11	TRBJ1-2	few	CASSSQGSYTF	TGTGCCAGCAGTAGCCAGGGGAGCTACACCTTC
TRBV10-3	.	14	TRBJ2-7	few	CAIRTGTGIKEQYF	TGTGCCATCAGGACGGGGACCGGGATTAAAGAGCAGTACTTC
TRBV7-2	.	15	TRBJ2-2	many	CASSLTGPNTGELFF	TGTGCCAGCAGCTTAACGGGACCTAACACCGGGGAGCTGTTTTTT
TRBV2	.	13	TRBJ2-7	.	CASSPGAAYEQYF	TGTGCCAGCTCCCCGGGGGCGGCCTACGAGCAGTACTTC
TRBV13	TRBD1	15	TRBJ2-7	few	CASSEIGQGAGEQYF	TGTGCCAGCAGCGAAATCGGACAGGGGGCTGGGGAGCAGTACTTC
TRBV7-9	.	14	TRBJ1-1	few	CASSLRSLNTEAFF	TGTGCCAGCAGCTTAAGGTCTTTGAACACTGAAGCTTTCTTT
TRBV10-2	.	12	TRBJ1-2	many	CASSPDTYGYTF	TGCGCCAGCAGTCCGGACACTTATGGCTACACCTTC
TRBV20-1	TRBD2	12	TRBJ2-5	few	CSARELAETQYF	TGCAGTGCTAGAGAACTAGCGGAGACCCAGTACTTC
TRBV7-9	.	13	TRBJ2-3	.	CASSPLSGNTQYF	TGTGCCAGCAGCCCTCTTTCGGGAAATACGCAGTATTTT
TRBV12-3/TRBV12-4	.	13	TRBJ2-1	few	CADSSGSYNEQFF	TGTGCCGACTCATCAGGGAGCTACAATGAGCAGTTCTTC
TRBV2	.	15	TRBJ2-3	few	CASSARRGDADTQYF	TGTGCCAGCAGTGCGAGGAGGGGTGATGCAGATACGCAGTATTTT
TRBV9	.	12	TRBJ2-1	.	CASSPRVGKQFF	TGTGCCAGCAGCCCACGTGTGGGGAAGCAGTTCTTC
TRBV20-1	.	12	TRBJ2-1	many	CSASHSINEQFF	TGCAGTGCTAGCCACTCAATCAATGAGCAGTTCTTC
TRBV20-1	TRBD2	13	TRBJ2-5	few	CSSWGGVGETQYF	TGCAGTTCCTGGGGGGGGGTTGGGGAGACCCAGTACTTC
TRBV20-1	TRBD2	14	TRBJ2-7	few	CSAILAGRSYEQYF	TGCAGTGCTATCCTAGCGGGGCGGTCCTACGAGCAGTACTTC
TRBV24-1	.	12	TRBJ2-1	few	CATRGNSNEQFF	TGTGCCACCCGGGGGAACAGCAATGAGCAGTTCTTC
TRBV12-3/TRBV12-4	.	14	TRBJ1-1	.	CASSLAQGRVGAFF	TGTGCCAGCAGTTTAGCCCAGGGGAGGGTTGGAGCTTTCTTT
TRBV5-1	.	15	TRBJ2-5	.	CASSLNLGTEETQYF	TGCGCCAGCAGCTTGAATTTAGGGACCGAAGAGACCCAGTACTTC
TRBV12-3/TRBV12-4	TRBD1	15	TRBJ1-2	.	CASSGGQGGGYGYTF	TGTGCCAGCAGTGGGGGACAGGGGGGGGGCTATGGCTACACCTTC
TRBV20-1	.	14	TRBJ2-3	few	CSARAGTGVSTQYF	TGCAGTGCTAGAGCCGGGACGGGGGTCTCGACGCAGTATTTT
TRBV5-6	.	15	TRBJ2-3	few	CASSLTSVLTDTQYF	TGTGCCAGCAGCTTGACCTCGGTCCTCACAGATACGCAGTATTTT
TRBV5-1	.	14	TRBJ2-3	.	CASSLEGATDTQYF	TGCGCCAGCAGCTTGGAAGGGGCCACAGATACGCAGTATTTT
TRBV5-1	TRBD2	13	TRBJ2-5	many	CASSSGGGETQYF	TGTGCCAGCAGTTCGGGAGGCGGGGAGACCCAGTACTTC